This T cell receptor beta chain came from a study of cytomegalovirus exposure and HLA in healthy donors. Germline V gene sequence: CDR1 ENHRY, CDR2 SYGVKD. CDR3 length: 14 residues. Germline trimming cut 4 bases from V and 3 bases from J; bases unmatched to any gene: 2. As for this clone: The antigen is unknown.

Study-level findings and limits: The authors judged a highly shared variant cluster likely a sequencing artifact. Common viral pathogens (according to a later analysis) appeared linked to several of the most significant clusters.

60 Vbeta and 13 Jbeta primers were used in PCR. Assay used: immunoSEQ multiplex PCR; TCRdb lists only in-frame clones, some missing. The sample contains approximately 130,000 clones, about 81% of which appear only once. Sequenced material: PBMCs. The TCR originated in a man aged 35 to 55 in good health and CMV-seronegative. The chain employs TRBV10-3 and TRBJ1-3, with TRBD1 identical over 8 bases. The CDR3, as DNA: TGTGCCATCAGTGGGACAGGGCTTGGAAACACCATATATTTT. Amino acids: CAISGTGLGNTIYF.